A single sample gave rise to the 8 T cell receptor beta chains below, sequenced in a study of blood T cell repertoires in COVID-19. Sequenced by immunoSEQ multiplex PCR; TCRdb stores in-frame clones only, minus some. The top ten hold 2.9% of the sample, which has about 88,000 clones, about 88% seen once. Sample: peripheral blood. The receptors derive from a woman older than 75 with acute or convalescent COVID-19.

The chain has TRBV7-3 and TRBJ2-3; D not resolved. The CDR3 contains 13 residues. Looked up from germline, CDR1 is SGHTA and CDR2 is FQGTGA. V was pared by 6 bases and J by 0 bases, with 7 bases between. The DNA for the CDR3 is TGTGCCAGCAGTCACGGGAGCACAGATACGCAGTATTTT. The encoded protein is CASSHGSTDTQYF. Full variable domain (outside the CDR3, taken from reference TRBV7-3 and TRBJ2-3): GAGVSQTPSNKVTEKGKYVELRCDPISGHTALYWYRQSLGQGPEFLIYFQGTGAADDSGLPNDRFFAVRPEGSVSTLKIQRTERGDSAVYLCASSHGSTDTQYFGPGTRLTVL.

To note about this clone: The sample carries other DNA sequences with the same CDR3. The rearrangement uses TRBV27 and TRBJ1-2; TRBD1 matches at 7 bases. The V segment lost 5 bases and the J segment 2 bases; nucleotides outside the gene matches: 5. The CDR3 loop spans 14 amino acids. Germline CDR1 MNHEY, CDR2 SMNVEV (reference sequence). CDR3 bases: TGTGCCAGCAGTCCGAGACAGGGAAACTATGGCTACACCTTC. Protein product: CASSPRQGNYGYTF.

This chain uses TRBV27 with TRBJ2-1; the D gene is possibly TRBD2 (7 bases). This CDR3 is built from 15 residues. Germline assignment: CDR1 MNHEY and CDR2 SMNVEV (reference sequence). V lost 3 bases and J lost 1, with 10 bases in between. In DNA form, the CDR3 reads TGTGCCAGCAGTTTTGGGGGGGCTTCCTACAATGAGCAGTTCTTC. This codes for CASSFGGASYNEQFF.

V is TRBV7-3 and J is TRBJ2-2, with TRBD2 matching 11 bases. CDR1 and CDR2 from the germline V gene are SGHTA and FQGTGA. The length of the CDR3 is 20 residues. The ends lost 5 bases at V and 6 bases at J; junction bases unmatched: 20. The CDR3 loop is CASSRLVQRNSGRGAGELFF. DNA for the CDR3: TGTGCCAGCAGCCGCCTGGTGCAGAGAAATAGCGGGAGGGGCGCCGGGGAGCTGTTTTTT.

The chain employs TRBV5-4 and TRBJ2-3; 10 bases map to TRBD2. Germline V gene lookup returns CDR1 SGHNT and CDR2 YYREEE (reference sequence). J gave up 0 bases and V 4 bases, and 8 bases lay outside the gene matches. This CDR3 is built from 17 residues. The CDR3: CASSLGLAILSTDTQYF. The CDR3 nucleotides are TGTGCCAGCAGCCTGGGACTAGCGATCCTTAGCACAGATACGCAGTATTTT.

The chain uses TRBV4-3 and TRBJ2-2, with D perhaps TRBD1 (7 bases). In germline, CDR1 is LGHNA, CDR2 YSLEER. Trimming left V 0 bases short and J 0 bases short, with 17 bases between. CDR3 length: 19 residues. DNA for the CDR3: TGCGCCAGCAGCCAAGATTGGGCGGGGACAGTCGCGAACACCGGGGAGCTGTTTTTT. As protein: CASSQDWAGTVANTGELFF.

The chain uses TRBV5-4 and TRBJ2-5, with 7 bases identical to TRBD1. CDR3 length: 15 residues. Looked up from germline, CDR1 is SGHNT and CDR2 is YYREEE (reference sequence). With 1 base clipped from V and 4 bases from J, the junction kept 7 bases outside the gene matches. CDR3 protein: CASSLPRQGAETQYF. CDR3 DNA: TGTGCCAGCAGCTTGCCCCGACAGGGAGCAGAGACCCAGTACTTC.

This chain connects TRBV29-1 to TRBJ1-2; TRBD1 aligns across 7 bases. Losses at the gene ends were 7 bases for V and 8 bases for J; bases not matched to a gene: 16. Germline V gene data show CDR1 as SQVTM and CDR2 as ANQGSEA. The CDR3 has 14 residues. CDR3 residues: CSGGPEETGEGYTF. CDR3 DNA: TGCAGCGGGGGACCGGAAGAAACAGGGGAGGGCTACACCTTC.